This is a list of T cell receptor beta chains from one sample in a study of blood T cells in healthy people across ages. One entry per CDR3 protein, called by TCRdb with MiXCR from the 5' RACE reads. The sample lists 1,300,000 or so distinct CDR3 sequences, around 59% occurring once. Sequences were obtained from blood. The receptor set was obtained from a man aged 18 to 29 in good health. The CDR3 runs from the conserved cysteine through the conserved F or W. Each record gives: V gene, clone size, CDR3 length, J gene, D gene, CDR3 protein, CDR3 DNA. D genes are given only for firm matches. A clone size is listed for some rows: how often the clone was seen (once, few, many), or a class if it is expanded.

V: TRBV28; size: -; length: 14; J: TRBJ2-7; D: -; CDR3: CASSMRTVGPEQYF; DNA: TGTGCCAGCAGTATGAGGACGGTGGGTCCCGAGCAGTACTTC
V: TRBV10-3; size: few; length: 17; J: TRBJ2-1; D: TRBD2; CDR3: CAISESKGAGGYNEQFF; DNA: TGTGCCATCAGTGAGTCGAAGGGAGCGGGGGGCTACAATGAGCAGTTCTTC
V: TRBV5-5; size: -; length: 14; J: TRBJ2-2; D: -; CDR3: CASKTDPNTGELFF; DNA: TGTGCCAGCAAAACAGATCCGAACACCGGGGAGCTGTTTTTT
V: TRBV4-1; size: -; length: 17; J: TRBJ1-6; D: TRBD1; CDR3: CASSPLIQGADNSPLHF; DNA: TGCGCCAGCAGCCCTTTGATACAGGGGGCGGACAATTCACCCCTCCACTTT
V: TRBV11-2; size: -; length: 14; J: TRBJ2-5; D: TRBD1; CDR3: CASGRTGGEETQYF; DNA: TGTGCCAGCGGCAGGACAGGGGGCGAAGAGACCCAGTACTTC
V: TRBV4-1; size: few; length: 15; J: TRBJ1-2; D: -; CDR3: CASSQVLLGNYGYTF; DNA: TGCGCCAGCAGCCAAGTCCTCCTGGGAAACTATGGCTACACCTTC
V: TRBV28; size: -; length: 17; J: TRBJ2-3; D: -; CDR3: CASSPLRGGGPTDTQYF; DNA: TGTGCCAGCAGTCCCCTCCGAGGGGGGGGCCCCACAGATACGCAGTATTTT
V: TRBV20-1; size: -; length: 14; J: TRBJ1-1; D: -; CDR3: CSASGVRLRSEAFF; DNA: TGCAGTGCTAGTGGTGTGAGGCTCAGGTCTGAAGCTTTCTTT
V: TRBV21-1; size: many; length: 13; J: TRBJ1-5; D: -; CDR3: CASSRSSNQPQHF; DNA: TGTGCCAGCAGCCGCTCGAGCAATCAGCCCCAGCATTTT
V: TRBV11-2; size: -; length: 16; J: TRBJ2-3; D: TRBD2; CDR3: CASSPLAGGSTDTQYF; DNA: TGTGCCAGCAGCCCCTTAGCGGGAGGGAGCACAGATACGCAGTATTTT
V: TRBV7-9; size: many; length: 11; J: TRBJ1-1; D: -; CDR3: CASSFDNEAFF; DNA: TGTGCCAGCAGCTTTGACAATGAAGCTTTCTTT
V: TRBV6-6; size: few; length: 14; J: TRBJ2-7; D: TRBD2; CDR3: CASTQLAGYDEQYF; DNA: TGTGCCAGCACCCAGCTAGCGGGATATGACGAGCAGTACTTC
V: TRBV10-3; size: -; length: 15; J: TRBJ2-3; D: TRBD1; CDR3: CAIGKQGARTDTQYF; DNA: TGTGCCATCGGGAAACAGGGGGCCCGCACAGATACGCAGTATTTT
V: TRBV7-2; size: -; length: 11; J: TRBJ2-7; D: -; CDR3: CASSESPEQYF; DNA: TGTGCCAGCAGCGAAAGTCCCGAGCAGTACTTC
V: TRBV6-5; size: -; length: 15; J: TRBJ2-7; D: TRBD1; CDR3: CASSSGTGRAYEQYF; DNA: TGTGCCAGCAGCTCCGGGACAGGTAGGGCCTACGAGCAGTACTTC
V: TRBV12-3/TRBV12-4; size: -; length: 15; J: TRBJ2-5; D: -; CDR3: CASSFQQVDQETQYF; DNA: TGTGCCAGCAGTTTCCAACAGGTAGATCAAGAGACCCAGTACTTC
V: TRBV29-1; size: few; length: 14; J: TRBJ2-3; D: -; CDR3: CSVEVTALTDTQYF; DNA: TGCAGCGTTGAAGTCACAGCCTTAACAGATACGCAGTATTTT
V: TRBV6-2/TRBV6-3; size: -; length: 15; J: TRBJ1-1; D: -; CDR3: CASSYSRQPNTEAFF; DNA: TGTGCCAGCAGTTACTCGAGACAGCCGAACACTGAAGCTTTCTTT